The 29 T cell receptor beta chains reported below all come from one sample, sequenced in a study of shared clonotypes between healthy human individuals. Naivety among CD8 cells was defined by CD45RO negativity and positive CCR7 selection, thereby excluding terminally differentiated effector memory CD45RA+ cells. Sequencing used immunoSEQ multiplex PCR; TCRdb keeps in-frame clones, though not all of them. In the table there are hundreds of thousands of clones, around 96% of which are singletons. Sequencing was carried out using naive CD8+ T cells sorted from blood. These receptors were taken from a young woman in good health.

This chain uses TRBV5-4 with TRBJ2-5, with D possibly being TRBD2 (6 bases). The closer fit of TRBJ2-7 to the DNA end suggests the J call may be wrong. The CDR3 spans 14 residues. Germline values: CDR1 SGHNT, CDR2 YYREEE (reference sequence). CDR3 loop: CASSLVADSYEQYF. The CDR3 DNA is TGTGCCAGCAGCTTGGTAGCGGACTCCTACGAGCAGTACTTC.

The CDR3 DNA follows: TGTGCCAGCAGCTTAGCGGACAGCCAGGGGAGAGAGACCCAGTACTTC. Its protein is CASSLADSQGRETQYF. This chain connects TRBV7-8 to TRBJ2-5, with D maybe TRBD1 (6 bases). Germline V CDR1 and CDR2: SGHVS, FQNEAQ. The CDR3 covers 16 residues. Trimming pared 0 bases from V and 4 bases from J, leaving 15 bases between.

The chain carries TRBV19 and TRBJ1-4, with 7 bases matching TRBD1. The J segment lost 6 bases and the V segment lost 3 bases, leaving 16 bases of the junction unmatched. The CDR3 has 18 amino acids. The V gene's germline CDR1 is LNHDA and CDR2 SQIVND (reference sequence). CDR3 loop: CASSIYGQAAFGYEKLFF. The CDR3 bases are TGTGCCAGTAGTATTTACGGACAGGCCGCTTTTGGGTATGAAAAACTGTTTTTT. Using reference TRBV19 and TRBJ1-4 for the parts outside the CDR3, the full variable domain is DGGITQSPKYLFRKEGQNVTLSCEQNLNHDAMYWYRQDPGQGLRLIYYSQIVNDFQKGDIAEGYSVSREKKESFPLTVTSAQKNPTAFYLCASSIYGQAAFGYEKLFFGSGTQLSVL.

The chain combines TRBV5-1 with TRBJ2-1; D unresolved. Germline values: CDR1 SGHRS, CDR2 YFSETQ. The CDR3 is 12 residues long. The V and J ends lost 1 base and 7 bases respectively, with 6 bases between them. The CDR3 spells CASSLRYNEQFF. The CDR3 coding sequence is TGCGCCAGCAGCTTGAGGTATAATGAGCAGTTCTTC.

This chain uses TRBV11-2 with TRBJ2-5; D may correspond to TRBD1 or TRBD2 (6 bases each). V was trimmed by 4 bases and J by 5 bases, leaving 17 bases between them. CDR3 length equals 15 residues. Germline V lookup: CDR1 SGHAT, CDR2 FQNNGV. As DNA, the CDR3 is TGTGCCAGCAGCTGGGCTGGGGGGCTCTGGGAGACCCAGTACTTC. The encoded protein is CASSWAGGLWETQYF. The full variable domain, in which reference TRBV11-2 and TRBJ2-5 provide the parts outside the CDR3, is EAGVAQSPRYKIIEKRQSVAFWCNPISGHATLYWYQQILGQGPKLLIQFQNNGVVDDSQLPKDRFSAERLKGVDSTLKIQPAKLEDSAVYLCASSWAGGLWETQYFGPGTRLLVL.

The gene calls are TRBV7-2 and TRBJ2-5, with D unclear. The J call may be in error: the DNA end matches TRBJ2-7 better. CDR3 length: 15 amino acids. Germline-derived CDR1 and CDR2 are SGHTA and FQGNSA. The CDR3 sequence: CASSLAIGGAYEQYF. DNA for the CDR3: TGTGCCAGCAGCTTAGCGATTGGCGGCGCCTACGAGCAGTACTTC.

The chain couples TRBV7-6 to TRBJ1-5; perhaps TRBD1 as D (5 bases). CDR3 size: 15 residues. Germline loops: CDR1 SGHVS, CDR2 FNYEAQ. V lost 2 bases and J lost 5, with 13 bases in between. Here the CDR3 reads CASSLKAGTDQPQHF. The CDR3 DNA follows: TGTGCCAGCAGCTTAAAGGCAGGGACGGATCAGCCCCAGCATTTT. The entire variable domain, with the rest obtained from reference TRBV7-6 and TRBJ1-5, is as follows: GAGVSQSPRYKVTKRGQDVALRCDPISGHVSLYWYRQALGQGPEFLTYFNYEAQQDKSGLPNDRFSAERPEGSISTLTIQRTEQRDSAMYRCASSLKAGTDQPQHFGDGTRLSIL.

Details on this clone: The sample has other DNA sequences that encode this CDR3 too. The gene calls are TRBV5-1 and TRBJ2-3; no clear D gene. V was pared by 0 bases and J by 2 bases, with 10 bases between. Germline V gives CDR1 SGHRS, CDR2 YFSETQ. This CDR3 has 15 amino acids. CDR3 DNA sequence: TGCGCCAGCAGCTTGGAGGGTGGGGTCACAGATACGCAGTATTTT. This gives the protein CASSLEGGVTDTQYF.

The J gene is TRBJ1-2, the V gene TRBV5-8; 9 positions agree with TRBD1. The CDR3 covers 16 residues. The germline V gene encodes CDR1 SGHTS and CDR2 YDEGEE. Trimming cost V 1 base and J 4 bases; bases outside gene matches: 8. The CDR3 DNA sequence: TGTGCCAGCAGCTTGACCCCCCGACAGGGGGGCTATGGCTACACCTTC. It yields the protein CASSLTPRQGGYGYTF.

J is TRBJ1-5 and V is TRBV25-1, with D possibly matching TRBD1 (6 bases). Germline V lookup: CDR1 MGHDK, CDR2 SYGVNS. The CDR3 has 13 amino acids. Trimming removed 4 bases at V and 6 bases at J, with 10 bases between. The CDR3 sequence is CASSAGASQPQHF. Written as DNA, the CDR3 is TGTGCCAGCAGTGCGGGGGCTAGTCAGCCCCAGCATTTT.

The rearrangement uses TRBV27 and TRBJ1-5; perhaps TRBD1 as D (5 bases). The V end lost 0 bases, the J end lost 2 bases, and 11 bases lay between the germline ends. Germline loops: CDR1 MNHEY, CDR2 SMNVEV (reference sequence). The CDR3 runs 16 residues. The CDR3 DNA is TGTGCCAGCAGTTTATCGCCCGGGGCTGGCAATCAGCCCCAGCATTTT. It is translated as CASSLSPGAGNQPQHF.

CDR3 sequence (DNA): TGTGCCAGTAGTATAGGGGCAGGCCCTTACTATGGCTACACCTTC. It specifies CASSIGAGPYYGYTF. The gene calls are TRBV19 and TRBJ1-2; no clear D gene. Deletions cut 1 base from V and 3 bases from J, with 12 bases between. Per germline, CDR1 LNHDA and CDR2 SQIVND (reference sequence). The CDR3 is made up of 15 amino acids.

This clone was detected once. In DNA, the CDR3 is TGTGCCAGCAGCTTAGATTCGGCAGGGGGCTATGGCTACACCTTC. This codes for CASSLDSAGGYGYTF. The V and J genes are TRBV11-2 and TRBJ1-2, with 7 bases aligning to TRBD1. The CDR3 runs 15 residues. The V gene end was trimmed by 0 bases and the J gene end by 4 bases; junction bases not matched to a gene: 5. Germline-derived CDR1 and CDR2 are SGHAT and FQNNGV. Complete variable domain (other parts from reference TRBV11-2 and TRBJ1-2): EAGVAQSPRYKIIEKRQSVAFWCNPISGHATLYWYQQILGQGPKLLIQFQNNGVVDDSQLPKDRFSAERLKGVDSTLKIQPAKLEDSAVYLCASSLDSAGGYGYTFGSGTRLTVV.

The rearrangement joins TRBV27 to TRBJ1-2, with D unresolved. The germline V gene has CDR1 MNHEY and CDR2 SMNVEV (reference sequence). Trimming removed 1 base from V and 0 bases from J, with 6 bases in between. This CDR3 is 14 amino acids long. CDR3 sequence reads: CASSLFPSNYGYTF. As DNA, the CDR3 is TGTGCCAGCAGTTTATTCCCTTCTAACTATGGCTACACCTTC.

The CDR3, as DNA: TGTGCCAGCAGAGAGGGACAGCCTTCCTACGAGCAGTACTTC. Encoded protein: CASREGQPSYEQYF. This chain connects TRBV9 to TRBJ2-7, with 7 bases that match TRBD1. Germline assignment: CDR1 SGDLS and CDR2 YYNGEE. The V and J ends lost 5 bases and 1 base, in that order; junction bases with no gene match: 6. This CDR3 has 14 residues.

The chain employs TRBV29-1 and TRBJ2-1, with a possible D match to TRBD1 (7 bases). There are 11 residues in the CDR3. Trimming pared 8 bases from V and 12 bases from J, leaving 17 bases between. Germline V CDR1 and CDR2: SQVTM, ANQGSEA. The CDR3 DNA sequence: TGCAGCTTCTCCGGAGGGGGCGGGCAGTTCTTC. Its translation: CSFSGGGGQFF.

This sequence joins TRBV29-1 and TRBJ2-7; D might be TRBD1 (6 bases). The germline V gene has CDR1 SQVTM and CDR2 ANQGSEA. This CDR3 is 14 amino acids long. The V end was cut by 4 bases, the J end by 3 bases, with 16 bases between. The chain's CDR3 is CSVGGAGVYYEQYF. CDR3 DNA sequence: TGCAGCGTTGGTGGGGCAGGGGTATACTACGAGCAGTACTTC.

The chain combines TRBV2 with TRBJ2-5; 10 nucleotides align to TRBD2. Germline loops: CDR1 SNHLY, CDR2 FYNNEI. The V gene end was trimmed by 7 bases and the J gene end by 4 bases; junction bases not matched to a gene: 12. This CDR3 region has 16 residues. As DNA, the CDR3 is TGTGCCAGCAAAGAGCGGGAGGGCCGGAGCGTAGAGACCCAGTACTTC. It specifies CASKEREGRSVETQYF.

This chain uses TRBV11-3 with TRBJ2-7; the match to TRBD1 covers 9 bases. There are 17 residues in the CDR3. The germline V gene has CDR1 SGHNT and CDR2 YENEEA. The ends lost 2 bases at V and 2 bases at J; junction bases unmatched: 10. The DNA for the CDR3 is TGTGCCAGCAGCTTAAGTCCTCCGGGACAGGGAGCCTACGAGCAGTACTTC. It translates to CASSLSPPGQGAYEQYF. Together with reference TRBV11-3 and TRBJ2-7, the CDR3 gives the full variable domain: EAGVVQSPRYKIIEKKQPVAFWCNPISGHNTLYWYLQNLGQGPELLIRYENEEAVDDSQLPKDRFSAERLKGVDSTLKIQPAELGDSAVYLCASSLSPPGQGAYEQYFGPGTRLTVT.

The chain employs TRBV28 and TRBJ2-1, with 8 bases lining up with TRBD2. CDR3 length: 14 residues. Germline loops: CDR1 MDHEN, CDR2 SYDVKM. V was pared by 5 bases and J by 9 bases, with 9 bases of the junction left unmatched. DNA of the CDR3: TGTGCCAGCAGTCCCCCCGGGGGGGACGGTGAGCAGTTCTTC. Protein product: CASSPPGGDGEQFF.

This clone has only one observation. V and J are TRBV15 and TRBJ2-5; 9 positions agree with TRBD2. Trimming cost V 9 bases and J 4 bases; bases outside gene matches: 12. This CDR3 has 15 residues. Germline V lookup: CDR1 LNHNV, CDR2 YYDKDF (reference sequence). The CDR3 DNA reads as TGTGCCACTCAGACCACGGTACTAGCGGGAGAGACCCAGTACTTC. Residues: CATQTTVLAGETQYF.

V usage is TRBV28 and J usage is TRBJ1-1; 7 bases line up with TRBD1. Per the germline V gene, CDR1 is MDHEN and CDR2 is SYDVKM. The CDR3 has 16 amino acids. Trimming at V came to 3 bases and at J to 0 bases, leaving 7 bases not matched to a gene. The CDR3 spells CASSFSPTGLNTEAFF. CDR3 sequence (DNA): TGTGCCAGCAGTTTCTCCCCGACAGGGCTGAACACTGAAGCTTTCTTT.

This chain joins TRBV5-6 and TRBJ1-4; D not resolved. Germline assignment: CDR1 SGHDT and CDR2 YYEEEE. The CDR3 runs 17 residues. V gave up 0 bases and J gave up 5 bases, with 17 bases separating them. CDR3 nucleotides: TGTGCCAGCAGCTTGGCCGGTAGAGGTCCGCAGAATGAAAAACTGTTTTTT. Translating gives CASSLAGRGPQNEKLFF. Drawing the rest from reference TRBV5-6 and TRBJ1-4, the complete variable domain is DAGVTQSPTHLIKTRGQQVTLRCSPKSGHDTVSWYQQALGQGPQFIFQYYEEEERQRGNFPDRFSGHQFPNYSSELNVNALLLGDSALYLCASSLAGRGPQNEKLFFGSGTQLSVL.

This rearrangement joins TRBV13 to TRBJ1-1; D not certain. V lost 1 base and J lost 0, with 12 bases in between. CDR1 is PRHDT, CDR2 FYEKMQ, per germline (reference sequence). The CDR3 sequence is 16 residues long. CDR3 residues: CASSLEGEILNTEAFF. CDR3 coding DNA: TGTGCCAGCAGCTTAGAAGGAGAAATACTGAACACTGAAGCTTTCTTT.

This sequence joins TRBV25-1 and TRBJ1-5; D is uncertain. CDR3 length equals 12 residues. The V gene lost 2 bases and the J gene lost 3 bases, with 2 bases spanning the gap. CDR1 MGHDK and CDR2 SYGVNS come from the germline V gene. The CDR3 loop is CASSEHNQPQHF. CDR3 DNA: TGTGCCAGCAGTGAACACAATCAGCCCCAGCATTTT.

V is TRBV4-1 and J is TRBJ2-5; D is undetermined. The J call may be mistaken, given a closer DNA end match to TRBJ2-7. From germline, CDR1 is MGHRA and CDR2 YSYEKL. This CDR3 is 15 amino acids long. DNA of the CDR3: TGCGCCAGCAGCCAAGGGGTGGTTGGCTCCTACGAGCAGTACTTC. It encodes CASSQGVVGSYEQYF.

This rearrangement joins TRBV4-2 to TRBJ2-3; D ambiguous. The CDR3 spans 11 residues. Per germline, CDR1 LGHNA and CDR2 YNFKEQ. V was trimmed by 5 bases and J by 11 bases, leaving 11 bases between them. The CDR3 sequence is CASSNSERQYF. CDR3 sequence (DNA): TGTGCCAGCAGCAACTCCGAAAGGCAGTATTTT.

CDR3 amino acids: CASSPPGLAAEEQYF. The CDR3 region has the DNA TGTGCCAGCAGTCCTCCGGGACTAGCGGCGGAGGAGCAGTACTTC. The rearrangement joins TRBV28 to TRBJ2-7; 11 positions match TRBD2. The CDR3 length is 15 residues. Trimming took 5 bases from V and 7 from J; bases not matched to a gene: 10. The germline V gene encodes CDR1 MDHEN and CDR2 SYDVKM.

CDR3 in amino acids: CASSEHPPEAPDTQYF. The CDR3 DNA reads as TGTGCCAGCAGTGAACACCCCCCGGAGGCCCCGGATACGCAGTATTTT. The chain couples TRBV6-1 to TRBJ2-3, with a possible D match to TRBD2 (5 bases). Trimming left V 2 bases short and J 6 bases short, with 18 bases between. The germline gives CDR1 MNHNS, CDR2 SASEGT. The CDR3 covers 16 residues.